Listed below are T cell receptor beta chains from one sample, sequenced in a study of PD-L1 blockade in urothelial cancer. Sequencing was performed with immunoSEQ multiplex PCR; in TCRdb, only in-frame clones are kept and a portion is missing. The top ten hold 7.5% to 10% of the sample, which has more than 75,000 clones, over 90% seen once. The material sequenced was PBMCs, taken around atezolizumab (anti-PD-L1) treatment. The receptors come from a man between 60 and 75 years old with urothelial cancer. Each CDR3 is given with its conserved first and last residue. D genes are given only for firm matches. Expanded clones are given a class, and other clones once, few, many or no size at all.

V gene: TRBV21-1
J gene: TRBJ2-4
clone size: NA
D gene: NA
CDR3 DNA: TGTGCCAGCAGCAAACCTCGTGACAGTCACCTGGATTCTTTCGAAAACATTCAGTACTTC
CDR3 protein: CASSKPRDSHLDSFENIQYF

V gene: TRBV18
J gene: TRBJ2-2
clone size: NA
D gene: NA
CDR3 DNA: TGTGCCAGCTCACCAAACTCACGTGGGAGTAGTGGCACCGGGGAGCTGTTTTTT
CDR3 protein: CASSPNSRGSSGTGELFF

V gene: TRBV7-7
J gene: TRBJ2-2
clone size: NA
D gene: TRBD2
CDR3 DNA: TGTGCCAGCAGCTTTGGACTAGCGGTTCCTTCCGGGGAGCTGTTTTTT
CDR3 protein: CASSFGLAVPSGELFF

V gene: TRBV30
J gene: TRBJ1-1
clone size: NA
D gene: TRBD1
CDR3 DNA: TGTGCCTGGAGTGTACAGGGGGCTATTACTGAAGCTTTCTTT
CDR3 protein: CAWSVQGAITEAFF

V gene: TRBV5-6
J gene: TRBJ2-2
clone size: NA
D gene: NA
CDR3 DNA: TGTGCCAGCAGCCCGGGATTGATCACCGGGGAGCTGTTTTTT
CDR3 protein: CASSPGLITGELFF

V gene: TRBV4-2
J gene: TRBJ1-5
clone size: NA
D gene: NA
CDR3 DNA: TGTGCCAGCAGCCAAGGTACGGAGAATAGCAATCAGCCCCAGCATTTT
CDR3 protein: CASSQGTENSNQPQHF

V gene: TRBV7-7
J gene: TRBJ2-7
clone size: once
D gene: TRBD2
CDR3 DNA: TGTGCCAGCAGCTTAGCGTTTCGGGAGGGCCCCTACGAGCAGTACTTC
CDR3 protein: CASSLAFREGPYEQYF

V gene: TRBV28
J gene: TRBJ2-1
clone size: NA
D gene: NA
CDR3 DNA: TGTGCCAGCAGTCGAGGGAGGCCCGGCAATGAGCAGTTCTTC
CDR3 protein: CASSRGRPGNEQFF

V gene: TRBV7-9
J gene: TRBJ2-1
clone size: NA
D gene: TRBD2
CDR3 DNA: TGTGCCAGCAGCGCCGTGATAGCGGGAGTCAATGAGCAGTTCTTC
CDR3 protein: CASSAVIAGVNEQFF

V gene: TRBV28
J gene: TRBJ2-7
clone size: NA
D gene: NA
CDR3 DNA: TGTGCCAGCAGTTTATCGGGGATGAAGTACTTC
CDR3 protein: CASSLSGMKYF

V gene: TRBV2
J gene: TRBJ2-7
clone size: NA
D gene: TRBD1
CDR3 DNA: TGTGCCAGCAGTGATCAGGGGGCCGGATTCGAGCAGTACTTC
CDR3 protein: CASSDQGAGFEQYF

V gene: TRBV30
J gene: TRBJ2-1
clone size: NA
D gene: TRBD1
CDR3 DNA: TGTGCCTGGAGTTCGGACAGGGGGGGATACAATGAGCAGTTCTTC
CDR3 protein: CAWSSDRGGYNEQFF

V gene: TRBV5-4
J gene: TRBJ2-1
clone size: NA
D gene: TRBD1
CDR3 DNA: TGTGCCAGCAGCGGGGGCGGGACAGGGCCCAATGAGCAGTTCTTC
CDR3 protein: CASSGGGTGPNEQFF

V gene: TRBV11-2
J gene: TRBJ2-7
clone size: NA
D gene: NA
CDR3 DNA: TGTGCCAGCAGCTTAATCCGGAGCTCCTACGAGCAGTACTTC
CDR3 protein: CASSLIRSSYEQYF

V gene: TRBV9
J gene: TRBJ2-5
clone size: NA
D gene: TRBD2
CDR3 DNA: TGTGCCAGCAGCGTCCTGGCGGGGGTTGCGGAAGAGACCCAGTACTTC
CDR3 protein: CASSVLAGVAEETQYF

V gene: TRBV9
J gene: TRBJ1-2
clone size: NA
D gene: NA
CDR3 DNA: TGTGCCAGCAGCGCTCAGGCGGGAGGGGGGCTTGGCTACACCTTC
CDR3 protein: CASSAQAGGGLGYTF

V gene: TRBV7-2
J gene: TRBJ2-1
clone size: NA
D gene: TRBD1
CDR3 DNA: TGTGCCAGCAGCTCGAAACGAAGACAGGGAAGCAATGAGCAGTTCTTC
CDR3 protein: CASSSKRRQGSNEQFF

V gene: TRBV5-1
J gene: TRBJ2-1
clone size: once
D gene: TRBD1
CDR3 DNA: TGCGCCAGCAGCTTAGGAAGGGGGCAGAATGAGCAGTTCTTC
CDR3 protein: CASSLGRGQNEQFF

V gene: TRBV18
J gene: TRBJ2-5
clone size: NA
D gene: NA
CDR3 DNA: TGTGCCAGCTCACCACGGGGTAGCGGTCTCGAGACCCAGTACTTC
CDR3 protein: CASSPRGSGLETQYF

V gene: TRBV19
J gene: TRBJ2-1
clone size: NA
D gene: TRBD2
CDR3 DNA: TGTGCCAGTAGTATAGAGGGACTAGGGGCCAATGAGCAGTTCTTC
CDR3 protein: CASSIEGLGANEQFF

V gene: TRBV14
J gene: TRBJ1-5
clone size: few
D gene: NA
CDR3 DNA: TGTGCCAGCAGCCCTGCCGGGACTCTCAATCAGCCCCAGCATTTT
CDR3 protein: CASSPAGTLNQPQHF

V gene: TRBV7-2
J gene: TRBJ2-2
clone size: NA
D gene: TRBD2
CDR3 DNA: TGTGCCAGCAGCTTAAGGCGCGGCGGGGGGGGGAACACCGGGGAGCTGTTTTTT
CDR3 protein: CASSLRRGGGGNTGELFF

V gene: TRBV5-1
J gene: TRBJ2-1
clone size: NA
D gene: TRBD2
CDR3 DNA: TGCGCCAGCAGCTTTGGGCGGGGGGGCGGTAGTGAGCAGTTCTTC
CDR3 protein: CASSFGRGGGSEQFF

V gene: TRBV7-2
J gene: TRBJ2-7
clone size: NA
D gene: TRBD2
CDR3 DNA: TGTGCCAGCAGCTTAGCGGCTAGCGGGAGCTACGAGCAGTACTTC
CDR3 protein: CASSLAASGSYEQYF

V gene: TRBV7-2
J gene: TRBJ2-7
clone size: NA
D gene: TRBD2
CDR3 DNA: TGTGCCAGCAGCTTAGGGTCGAGTAGCGGGGTCTACGAGCAGTACTTC
CDR3 protein: CASSLGSSSGVYEQYF

V gene: TRBV5-4
J gene: TRBJ2-3
clone size: NA
D gene: TRBD2
CDR3 DNA: TGTGCCAGCAGCAGGCGACTAGCCCACGGCAGCGATACGCAGTATTTT
CDR3 protein: CASSRRLAHGSDTQYF

V gene: TRBV27
J gene: TRBJ1-5
clone size: NA
D gene: TRBD1
CDR3 DNA: TGTGCCAGCAGTCCACGGACAGGGTCATTGCGGGCCCAGCATTTT
CDR3 protein: CASSPRTGSLRAQHF

V gene: TRBV4-1
J gene: TRBJ1-3
clone size: once
D gene: TRBD1
CDR3 DNA: TGCGCCAGCAGCCAAACCCGACAGGGAGGAAACACCATATATTTT
CDR3 protein: CASSQTRQGGNTIYF

V gene: TRBV6-1
J gene: TRBJ1-5
clone size: NA
D gene: TRBD1
CDR3 DNA: TGTGCCAGCAGTGAAACCCATGACAGGGGTAGCAATCAGCCCCAGCATTTT
CDR3 protein: CASSETHDRGSNQPQHF

V gene: TRBV5-1
J gene: TRBJ2-5
clone size: NA
D gene: TRBD2
CDR3 DNA: TGCGCCAGCAGCCGACAGGGACTAGCGACCCAAGAGACCCAGTACTTC
CDR3 protein: CASSRQGLATQETQYF

V gene: TRBV4-1
J gene: TRBJ1-3
clone size: NA
D gene: NA
CDR3 DNA: TGCGCCAGCAGCCAAGCCGGGGCTGGAAACACCATATATTTT
CDR3 protein: CASSQAGAGNTIYF

V gene: TRBV7-7
J gene: TRBJ2-5
clone size: NA
D gene: TRBD1
CDR3 DNA: TGTGCCAGCAGCTTAAATTTCGGGACAGGTCTCGAAGAGACCCAGTACTTC
CDR3 protein: CASSLNFGTGLEETQYF

V gene: TRBV7-2
J gene: TRBJ2-3
clone size: NA
D gene: NA
CDR3 DNA: TGTGCCAGCCGAAGGAGCGGTCCTGGCACAGATACGCAGTATTTT
CDR3 protein: CASRRSGPGTDTQYF

V gene: TRBV5-4
J gene: TRBJ2-5
clone size: NA
D gene: NA
CDR3 DNA: TGTGCCAGCAGCTTTTTTGGGCCTATTGAAGAGACCCAGTACTTC
CDR3 protein: CASSFFGPIEETQYF

V gene: TRBV6-6
J gene: TRBJ1-4
clone size: NA
D gene: TRBD1
CDR3 DNA: TGTGCCAGCAGACCCCGGGACAGGGGGCGCAGGGAAAAACTGTTTTTT
CDR3 protein: CASRPRDRGRREKLFF

V gene: TRBV5-1
J gene: TRBJ2-1
clone size: few
D gene: TRBD2
CDR3 DNA: TGCGCCAGCAGCTTGGGCGGGGGGGCCGCCAATGAGCAGTTCTTC
CDR3 protein: CASSLGGGAANEQFF

V gene: TRBV6-5
J gene: TRBJ1-4
clone size: NA
D gene: NA
CDR3 DNA: TGTGCCAGCAGTTACTCGACGGGGGGCGCTGAAAAACTGTTTTTT
CDR3 protein: CASSYSTGGAEKLFF

V gene: TRBV9
J gene: TRBJ2-5
clone size: NA
D gene: TRBD2
CDR3 DNA: TGTGCCAGCAGCGTGAGCGGGAGTTTCCAAGAGACCCAGTACTTC
CDR3 protein: CASSVSGSFQETQYF

V gene: TRBV9
J gene: TRBJ1-3
clone size: NA
D gene: NA
CDR3 DNA: TGTGCCAGCAGCCCCAACCGGGGGGCTGGAAACACCATATATTTT
CDR3 protein: CASSPNRGAGNTIYF

V gene: TRBV4-3
J gene: TRBJ2-2
clone size: NA
D gene: TRBD2
CDR3 DNA: TGCGCCAGCAGCTCAACGACTAGCGGGAGAAGCACCGGGGAGCTGTTTTTT
CDR3 protein: CASSSTTSGRSTGELFF

V gene: TRBV11-3
J gene: TRBJ2-7
clone size: once
D gene: NA
CDR3 DNA: TGTGCCAGCAGCTTAAGGGAGGGGACACCCTACGAGCAGTACTTC
CDR3 protein: CASSLREGTPYEQYF

V gene: TRBV19
J gene: TRBJ2-1
clone size: NA
D gene: NA
CDR3 DNA: TGTGCCAGTAGTTTGGTAGCCGGGGTTAGGTACAATGAGCAGTTCTTC
CDR3 protein: CASSLVAGVRYNEQFF

V gene: TRBV30
J gene: TRBJ2-7
clone size: NA
D gene: TRBD2
CDR3 DNA: TGTGCCTGGATGGGACTAGCGGGAAACAACGAGCAGTACTTC
CDR3 protein: CAWMGLAGNNEQYF

V gene: TRBV19
J gene: TRBJ2-7
clone size: NA
D gene: NA
CDR3 DNA: TGTGCCAGTAGTATATCCAGGGGACCCTACGAGCAGTACTTC
CDR3 protein: CASSISRGPYEQYF

V gene: TRBV6-5
J gene: TRBJ2-7
clone size: once
D gene: NA
CDR3 DNA: TGTGCCAGCCACTGGGAGTACGAGCAGTACTTC
CDR3 protein: CASHWEYEQYF

V gene: TRBV5-1
J gene: TRBJ2-1
clone size: NA
D gene: TRBD2
CDR3 DNA: TGCGCCAGCAGCTCTCCCCGGGACTATACGTACAATGAGCAGTTCTTC
CDR3 protein: CASSSPRDYTYNEQFF

V gene: TRBV5-6
J gene: TRBJ2-1
clone size: NA
D gene: TRBD2
CDR3 DNA: TGTGCCAGCAACCTTGGGGGAGGGCCCTACAATGAGCAGTTCTTC
CDR3 protein: CASNLGGGPYNEQFF

V gene: TRBV5-1
J gene: TRBJ2-1
clone size: NA
D gene: TRBD2
CDR3 DNA: TGCGCCAGCAGCCCCGGACTAGCTAGAGACAATGAGCAGTTCTTC
CDR3 protein: CASSPGLARDNEQFF

V gene: TRBV18
J gene: TRBJ1-2
clone size: NA
D gene: TRBD1
CDR3 DNA: TGTGCCAGCTCACCACTGGGCGGGACAGACACACTCTATTATGGCTACACCTTC
CDR3 protein: CASSPLGGTDTLYYGYTF

V gene: TRBV19
J gene: TRBJ1-3
clone size: NA
D gene: NA
CDR3 DNA: TGTGCCAGTAGTGACGAGGTCGGAAACACCATATATTTT
CDR3 protein: CASSDEVGNTIYF

V gene: TRBV6-5
J gene: TRBJ1-1
clone size: NA
D gene: NA
CDR3 DNA: TGTGCCAGCAGTTACCTATCCGAAGCTTTCTTT
CDR3 protein: CASSYLSEAFF

V gene: TRBV29-1
J gene: TRBJ1-1
clone size: NA
D gene: TRBD1
CDR3 DNA: TGCAGCTCAATCGGACAGGGTAACACTGAAGCTTTCTTT
CDR3 protein: CSSIGQGNTEAFF

V gene: TRBV7-8
J gene: TRBJ2-1
clone size: NA
D gene: NA
CDR3 DNA: TGTGCCAGCAGCTTAGGGCGGCACAATGAGCAGTTCTTC
CDR3 protein: CASSLGRHNEQFF

V gene: TRBV27
J gene: TRBJ1-1
clone size: NA
D gene: NA
CDR3 DNA: TGTGCCAGCAGTCCTCACATGAACACTGAAGCTTTCTTT
CDR3 protein: CASSPHMNTEAFF

V gene: TRBV18
J gene: TRBJ2-5
clone size: NA
D gene: TRBD1
CDR3 DNA: TGTGCCAGCTCGCCCCCGACAGGGACCTCAGAGACCCAGTACTTC
CDR3 protein: CASSPPTGTSETQYF

V gene: TRBV6-1
J gene: TRBJ2-5
clone size: NA
D gene: NA
CDR3 DNA: TGTGCCAGTCGCAAGGCGGGAGAGACCCAGTACTTC
CDR3 protein: CASRKAGETQYF

V gene: TRBV7-2
J gene: TRBJ2-2
clone size: few
D gene: NA
CDR3 DNA: TGTGCCAGCAGCTTAGTGGCGGAGGGTAAGGGCCGGACCGGGGAGCTGTTTTTT
CDR3 protein: CASSLVAEGKGRTGELFF

V gene: TRBV19
J gene: TRBJ2-2
clone size: NA
D gene: TRBD2
CDR3 DNA: TGTGCCAGCAGACTAGCGGGCACCGGGGAGCTGTTTTTT
CDR3 protein: CASRLAGTGELFF

V gene: TRBV28
J gene: TRBJ2-2
clone size: NA
D gene: NA
CDR3 DNA: TGTGCCAGCAGTCCCCGTGGGGGGACGAACACCGGGGAGCTGTTTTTT
CDR3 protein: CASSPRGGTNTGELFF